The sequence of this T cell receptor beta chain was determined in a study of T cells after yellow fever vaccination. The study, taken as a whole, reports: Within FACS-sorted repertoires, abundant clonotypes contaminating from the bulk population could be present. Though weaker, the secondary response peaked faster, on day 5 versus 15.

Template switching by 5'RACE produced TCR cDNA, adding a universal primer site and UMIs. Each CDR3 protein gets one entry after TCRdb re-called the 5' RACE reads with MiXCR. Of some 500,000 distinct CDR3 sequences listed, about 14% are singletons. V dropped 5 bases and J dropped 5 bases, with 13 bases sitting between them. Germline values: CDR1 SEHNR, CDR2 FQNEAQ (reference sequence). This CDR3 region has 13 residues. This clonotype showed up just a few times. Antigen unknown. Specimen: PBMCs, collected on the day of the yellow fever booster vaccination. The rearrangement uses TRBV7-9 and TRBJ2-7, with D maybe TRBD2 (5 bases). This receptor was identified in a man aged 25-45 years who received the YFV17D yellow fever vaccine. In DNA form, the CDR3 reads TGTGCCAGCAGCCGGACGGGGAATCACGAGCAGTACTTC. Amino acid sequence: CASSRTGNHEQYF. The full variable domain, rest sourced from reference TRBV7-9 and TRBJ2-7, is DTGVSQNPRHKITKRGQNVTFRCDPISEHNRLYWYRQTLGQGPEFLTYFQNEAQLEKSRLLSDRFSAERPKGSFSTLEIQRTEQGDSAMYLCASSRTGNHEQYFGPGTRLTVT.